This TCR beta chain was sequenced during a study of cytomegalovirus exposure and HLA in healthy donors. CDR3 length: 12 amino acids. Germline V gene sequence: CDR1 SEHNR, CDR2 FQNEAQ (reference sequence). On this clone itself: An end of the junction does not agree with germline; a read error may underlie this.

Primers for the PCR totalled 60 Vbeta and 13 Jbeta. The authors' processing: Later, tens of millions of unique TCR beta chains were counted in an analysis, and about 12 million of them were shared. Produced via immunoSEQ multiplex PCR; TCRdb's table is partial and in-frame only. That table furnishes V, J and clone size, whereas the DNA furnished D and trimming. The table shows 110,000 to 150,000 clones, with nearly 85% occurring only once. Sequenced sample: PBMCs. This sequence joins TRBV7-9 and TRBJ1-1, with 8 bases fitting TRBD1. The receptor was isolated from a male donor in good health and CMV-seronegative. This CDR3 is CSSSTGGTEAFF. The CDR3 region has the DNA TGTTCCAGCAGCACAGGGGGCACTGAAGCTTTCTTT.